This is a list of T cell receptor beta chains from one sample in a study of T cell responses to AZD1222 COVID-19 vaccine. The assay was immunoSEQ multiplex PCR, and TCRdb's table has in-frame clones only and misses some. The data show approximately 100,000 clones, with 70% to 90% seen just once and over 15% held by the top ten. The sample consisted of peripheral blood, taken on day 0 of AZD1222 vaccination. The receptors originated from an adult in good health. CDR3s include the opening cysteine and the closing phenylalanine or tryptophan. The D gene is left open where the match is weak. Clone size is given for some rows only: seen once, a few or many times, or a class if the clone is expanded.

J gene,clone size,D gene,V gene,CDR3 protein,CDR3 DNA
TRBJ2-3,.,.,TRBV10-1,CASSDRGAANTDTQYF,TGCGCCAGCAGTGACCGGGGGGCTGCAAACACAGATACGCAGTATTTT
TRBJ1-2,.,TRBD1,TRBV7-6,CASSLVGTGASGYTF,TGTGCCAGCAGCTTAGTCGGGACAGGGGCCTCGGGCTACACCTTC
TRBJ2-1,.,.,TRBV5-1,CASSLDWNSYNEQFF,TGCGCCAGCAGCTTAGACTGGAACTCCTACAATGAGCAGTTCTTC
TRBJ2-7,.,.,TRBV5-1,CASSLVTEYEQYF,TGCGCCAGCAGCTTGGTAACTGAATACGAGCAGTACTTC
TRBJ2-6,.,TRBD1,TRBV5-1,CASSLEWDRRAGANVLTF,TGCGCCAGCAGCTTGGAATGGGACAGACGAGCTGGGGCCAACGTCCTGACTTTC
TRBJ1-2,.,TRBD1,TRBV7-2,CASSLSRTGASNYGYTF,TGTGCCAGCAGCTTGAGTAGGACAGGGGCGTCCAACTATGGCTACACCTTC
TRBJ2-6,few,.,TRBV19,CASSMVGASGANVLTF,TGTGCCAGTAGTATGGTGGGCGCATCTGGGGCCAACGTCCTGACTTTC
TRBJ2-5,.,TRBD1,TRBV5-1,CASSSSTGDGETQYF,TGCGCCAGCAGCTCATCGACAGGGGATGGGGAGACCCAGTACTTC
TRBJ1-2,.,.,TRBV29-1,CSGDFSNYGYTF,TGCAGCGGGGACTTTTCTAACTATGGCTACACCTTC
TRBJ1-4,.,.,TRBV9,CASSVAGSGEKLFF,TGTGCCAGCAGCGTAGCGGGGAGTGGTGAAAAACTGTTTTTT
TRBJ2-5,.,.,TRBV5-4,CASSEAHIVGSEETQYF,TGTGCCAGCAGCGAAGCCCACATAGTGGGATCCGAAGAGACCCAGTACTTC